A single TCR beta chain is shown here with its context. The immunoSEQ assay was v3. Profiling relied on immunoSEQ multiplex PCR, and the TCRdb table lists in-frame clones only, not all of them. The sample lists 55,000 to 70,000 clones, more than 75% occurring once. The data were taken from a study of TIL therapy for anti-PD-1-resistant metastatic lung cancer. Study-level information: Several tumors were EGFR-mutant and two were ALK-rearranged.

Documented time point: pre-treatment sample, taken before nivolumab and TIL therapy. Patients were adults with stage 4 NSCLC. The CDR3 is 16 residues long. The germline CDR1 and CDR2 sequences are MNHEY and SVGEGT. V gave up 0 bases and J gave up 6 bases, with 15 bases separating them. The chain recombines TRBV6-2 or TRBV6-3 with TRBJ2-1; no reliable D call. This receptor was identified in a person aged 25-85 years with non-small cell lung cancer. Sequenced here: blood, sampled at baseline. CDR3: CASSYSLATVSNEQFF. As DNA, the CDR3 is TGTGCCAGCAGTTACTCTTTAGCAACAGTTTCCAATGAGCAGTTCTTC.